This T cell receptor (beta chain) is from a study of T cell responses to AZD1222 COVID-19 vaccine. Only in-frame clones appear in the TCRdb table, and some are missing; sequencing was by immunoSEQ multiplex PCR. In the table there are about 93,000 clones, roughly 89% of which are singletons. The CDR3 covers 15 residues. The germline gives CDR1 GTSNPN, CDR2 SVGIG (reference sequence). With 2 bases removed from V and 1 base from J, the gap between germline ends came to 14 bases. The sequence came from an adult in good health. V usage is TRBV30 and J usage is TRBJ1-1; no firm D call. Sequencing was performed on peripheral blood, taken on day 0 of MenACWY control vaccination. CDR3: CAWSLLGRENTEAFF. The DNA of the CDR3 is TGTGCCTGGAGTTTATTAGGTCGAGAGAACACTGAAGCTTTCTTT.